A selection of T cell receptor beta chains follows, all from one sample in a study of cytomegalovirus exposure and HLA in healthy donors. Repertoires were generated with immunoSEQ multiplex PCR, while TCRdb's copy carries only in-frame clones and drops some. The top ten hold 1.3% of the sample, which has tens of thousands of clones, approximately 90% seen once. What was sequenced was PBMCs. The receptors come from a woman younger than 30 in good health and CMV-seronegative. Each CDR3 is given without its conserved first and last residue.

len: 12; j_gene: TRBJ1-6; v_gene: TRBV6-6; CDR3aa: ASTRDGSNSPLH
len: 17; j_gene: TRBJ1-1; v_gene: TRBV5-1; CDR3aa: ASSWGGMGGEWMNTEAF
len: 13; j_gene: TRBJ1-2; v_gene: TRBV5-1; CDR3aa: ASSITAGEGYGYT
len: 12; j_gene: TRBJ1-4; v_gene: TRBV9; CDR3aa: ASSRDSYNEKLF
len: 12; j_gene: TRBJ1-1; v_gene: TRBV9; CDR3aa: ASSKRGPPSEAF
len: 11; j_gene: TRBJ2-5; v_gene: TRBV18; CDR3aa: ASSPQAQETQY
len: 14; j_gene: TRBJ1-4; v_gene: TRBV5-8; CDR3aa: ASSSGQGTVSEKLF
len: 13; j_gene: TRBJ2-3; v_gene: TRBV2; CDR3aa: ASSALQGIGDTQY
len: 13; j_gene: TRBJ2-7; v_gene: TRBV18; CDR3aa: ASSRLETGDYEQY
len: 13; j_gene: TRBJ2-1; v_gene: TRBV6-1; CDR3aa: ASSESDRTYNEQF
len: 12; j_gene: TRBJ2-7; v_gene: TRBV7-9; CDR3aa: ASSSPTGAYEQY
len: 11; j_gene: TRBJ1-1; v_gene: TRBV16; CDR3aa: ASSSQGYNEAF
len: 11; j_gene: TRBJ2-7; v_gene: TRBV5-1; CDR3aa: ASSLSRSYEQY
len: 13; j_gene: TRBJ2-1; v_gene: TRBV6-6; CDR3aa: ASTPEEVGNHEQF
len: 14; j_gene: TRBJ2-2; v_gene: TRBV4-1; CDR3aa: ASSQPTAGGTGELF
len: 11; j_gene: TRBJ2-1; v_gene: TRBV19; CDR3aa: ASSQSLADEQF
len: 12; j_gene: TRBJ2-7; v_gene: TRBV11-2; CDR3aa: ASSLADRGNEQY
len: 13; j_gene: TRBJ2-1; v_gene: TRBV15; CDR3aa: ATSTLDRDYNEQF
len: 10; j_gene: TRBJ2-4; v_gene: TRBV5-8; CDR3aa: ASSRRALVQY
len: 13; j_gene: TRBJ1-4; v_gene: TRBV28; CDR3aa: ASTPPTGTNEKLF
len: 11; j_gene: TRBJ2-1; v_gene: TRBV27; CDR3aa: ASSRQGVEEQF
len: 11; j_gene: TRBJ2-3; v_gene: TRBV7-9; CDR3aa: ASSRESPDTQY
len: 10; j_gene: TRBJ2-7; v_gene: TRBV29-1; CDR3aa: SVARTGYEQY
len: 13; j_gene: TRBJ1-5; v_gene: TRBV2; CDR3aa: ASSDGRGQGQPQH